These 22 T cell receptor beta chains were sequenced from one sample in a study of blood T cell repertoires in COVID-19. Profiled with immunoSEQ multiplex PCR; TCRdb holds only in-frame clones, not every one. The data show some 160,000 clones, with around 80% seen just once and roughly 7.3% held by the top ten. The sample was PBMCs or T cells enriched from blood (not recorded which). These receptors were collected from a woman in her 50s who had recovered from COVID-19.

As DNA, the CDR3 is TGTGCCAGCAGCCAAGAGGGCAGGGGTACCTATGGCTACACCTTC. Amino acids: CASSQEGRGTYGYTF. The chain combines TRBV3-1 (or the pseudogene TRBV3-2) with TRBJ1-2; TRBD1 might be the D (6 bases). This CDR3 has 15 residues. The germline V gene has CDR1 LGHDT and CDR2 YNNKEL (reference sequence). Trimming shortened V by 0 bases and J by 4 bases, and 12 bases separated the two germline ends.

The chain employs TRBV10-3 and TRBJ2-7, with 8 positions matching TRBD1. The germline gives CDR1 ENHRY, CDR2 SYGVKD. V was clipped by 0 bases and J by 4 bases; unmatched bases: 8. The CDR3 totals 16 residues. This CDR3 is CAISESFDRGPYEQYF. For the CDR3, the DNA is TGTGCCATCAGTGAGTCATTCGACAGGGGTCCGTACGAGCAGTACTTC.

This sequence joins TRBV19 and TRBJ2-1; TRBD1 aligns across 9 bases. This CDR3 is 15 amino acids long. V lost 5 bases and J lost 4; bases outside the gene matches: 6. The germline V gene has CDR1 LNHDA and CDR2 SQIVND (reference sequence). The CDR3 sequence is CASSDGTGTYNEQFF. CDR3 DNA: TGTGCCAGTAGTGACGGGACAGGGACGTACAATGAGCAGTTCTTC.

This rearrangement joins TRBV4-3 to TRBJ2-3, with 9 nucleotides matching TRBD2. The CDR3 runs 18 residues. The V gene end was trimmed by 0 bases and the J gene end by 1 base; junction bases not matched to a gene: 8. Germline CDR1 reads LGHNA; CDR2 reads YSLEER. The DNA of the CDR3 is TGCGCCAGCAGCCAAGATAAACTAGCGGGTTGGGGCACAGATACGCAGTATTTT. Its translation is CASSQDKLAGWGTDTQYF.

This chain uses TRBV11-3 with TRBJ2-3, with D perhaps matching TRBD2 (6 bases). The CDR3 runs 17 residues. The V and J ends lost 1 base and 1 base respectively, with 15 bases between them. CDR1 is SGHNT, CDR2 YENEEA, per germline. In DNA, the CDR3 is TGTGCCAGCAGCTTAGGAGGAGGGCCGGGCGGCACAGATACGCAGTATTTT. Translated: CASSLGGGPGGTDTQYF. Full variable domain (rest looked up from reference TRBV11-3 and TRBJ2-3): EAGVVQSPRYKIIEKKQPVAFWCNPISGHNTLYWYLQNLGQGPELLIRYENEEAVDDSQLPKDRFSAERLKGVDSTLKIQPAELGDSAVYLCASSLGGGPGGTDTQYFGPGTRLTVL.

The chain employs TRBV9 and TRBJ2-1, with 8 positions matching TRBD2. This CDR3 contains 15 residues. Unmatched junction bases numbered 4, after V lost 3 bases and J lost 2 bases. The germline CDR1 and CDR2 sequences are SGDLS and YYNGEE. The CDR3: CASSGGLDPYNEQFF. CDR3 nucleotide sequence: TGTGCCAGCAGCGGGGGACTAGACCCCTACAATGAGCAGTTCTTC. Looking up the rest from reference TRBV9 and TRBJ2-1 gives the full variable domain: DSGVTQTPKHLITATGQRVTLRCSPRSGDLSVYWYQQSLDQGLQFLIQYYNGEERAKGNILERFSAQQFPDLHSELNLSSLELGDSALYFCASSGGLDPYNEQFFGPGTRLTVL.

This sequence joins TRBV5-4 and TRBJ2-3; D might be TRBD1 (5 bases). The length of the CDR3 is 16 residues. V lost 1 base and J 2 bases, leaving 14 bases between the germline ends. The germline gives CDR1 SGHNT, CDR2 YYREEE (reference sequence). The CDR3 loop reads CASSLKGYTLTDTQYF. The CDR3 DNA follows: TGTGCCAGCAGCTTGAAGGGGTATACACTCACAGATACGCAGTATTTT.

V usage is TRBV28 and J usage is TRBJ2-7; D is perhaps TRBD1 (7 bases). CDR1 is MDHEN and CDR2 is SYDVKM in the germline V gene. With 3 bases removed from V and 4 bases from J, the gap between germline ends came to 16 bases. CDR3 length equals 15 residues. For the CDR3, the DNA is TGTGCCAGCAGTTTGAAATCACAGGGGACTTACGAGCAGTACTTC. It encodes CASSLKSQGTYEQYF.

The V gene is TRBV5-1, the J gene TRBJ2-7, with a weak D call TRBD1 (6 bases). Per germline, CDR1 SGHRS and CDR2 YFSETQ. V lost 0 bases, J lost 0 bases, and 10 bases lay in between. This CDR3 is 15 amino acids long. The CDR3 is CASSLGQVASYEQYF. The CDR3 bases are TGCGCCAGCAGCTTGGGACAGGTCGCCTCCTACGAGCAGTACTTC.

The chain carries TRBV19 and TRBJ2-1, with TRBD2 identical over 9 bases. Trimming took 3 bases from V and 9 from J; bases not matched to a gene: 9. CDR3 length: 15 amino acids. Germline V gene data show CDR1 as LNHDA and CDR2 as SQIVND (reference sequence). CDR3 coding DNA: TGTGCCAGTAGTATTCAAGCGGGGGGCCGGGGTGAGCAGTTCTTC. This gives the protein CASSIQAGGRGEQFF. Drawing the rest from reference TRBV19 and TRBJ2-1, the complete variable domain is DGGITQSPKYLFRKEGQNVTLSCEQNLNHDAMYWYRQDPGQGLRLIYYSQIVNDFQKGDIAEGYSVSREKKESFPLTVTSAQKNPTAFYLCASSIQAGGRGEQFFGPGTRLTVL.

V gene TRBV29-1 combines with J gene TRBJ1-2, with TRBD1 identical over 7 bases. Germline assignment: CDR1 SQVTM and CDR2 ANQGSEA. The CDR3 is made up of 12 amino acids. The V segment lost 7 bases and the J segment 5 bases; nucleotides outside the gene matches: 7. In DNA form, the CDR3 reads TGCAGCGCGATGACAGGGCGATATGGCTACACCTTC. This codes for CSAMTGRYGYTF.

The chain uses TRBV4-3 and TRBJ1-1, with D perhaps TRBD1 (6 bases). Germline CDR1 LGHNA, CDR2 YSLEER. V lost 0 bases and J 7 bases, leaving 12 bases between the germline ends. The CDR3 has 14 amino acids. CDR3 amino acids: CASSQEARTVEAFF. As DNA, the CDR3 is TGCGCCAGCAGCCAAGAAGCTAGGACAGTTGAAGCTTTCTTT.

This rearrangement joins TRBV4-2 to TRBJ2-3, with 9 nucleotides matching TRBD2. The CDR3 loop spans 16 amino acids. V shed 5 bases, J shed 3 bases, and the junction held 9 bases outside the gene matches. The germline CDR1 and CDR2 sequences are LGHNA and YNFKEQ. In DNA form, the CDR3 reads TGTGCCAGCAGCGTACGTAGCGGGAGTAGGACAGATACGCAGTATTTT. It specifies CASSVRSGSRTDTQYF.

The CDR3 DNA reads TGTGCCAGCAATACACAGGGACAGGGAAAGACCCAGTACTTC. Amino acid sequence: CASNTQGQGKTQYF. The chain carries TRBV7-9 and TRBJ2-5; 9 bases align to TRBD1. Per germline, CDR1 SEHNR and CDR2 FQNEAQ (reference sequence). The CDR3 is 14 residues long. J gave up 6 bases and V 7 bases, and 9 bases lay outside the gene matches.

CDR3 nucleotide sequence: TGTGCCAGCAGCTTGTGGTCACAGTGGGGCTACACCTTC. Amino acids: CASSLWSQWGYTF. This chain links TRBV5-4 with TRBJ1-2, with no clear D. The CDR3 length is 13 residues. CDR1 is SGHNT, CDR2 YYREEE, per germline (reference sequence). V was trimmed by 1 base and J by 8 bases, leaving 12 bases between them.

In its sample, this clone was seen a few times. J is TRBJ1-1 and V is TRBV6-6; the D is unclear. Germline V gene sequence: CDR1 MNHNY, CDR2 SVGAGI (reference sequence). The CDR3 totals 12 residues. Trimming left V 4 bases short and J 2 bases short, with 5 bases between. The CDR3 sequence: CASSLFNTEAFF. The CDR3 bases are TGTGCCAGCAGTTTATTTAACACTGAAGCTTTCTTT.

V usage is TRBV6-5 and J usage is TRBJ1-5; D not certain. The V gene lost 0 bases and the J gene lost 0 bases, with 6 bases spanning the gap. Germline lookup yields CDR1 MNHEY and CDR2 SVGAGI. This CDR3 is built from 15 residues. The CDR3 reads CASSYSRHSNQPQHF. In DNA, the CDR3 is TGTGCCAGCAGTTACTCGAGACATAGCAATCAGCCCCAGCATTTT.

This chain links TRBV27 with TRBJ2-7, with a tentative D call TRBD1 (7 bases). CDR1 and CDR2 from the germline V gene are MNHEY and SMNVEV (reference sequence). The V gene lost 3 bases and the J gene lost 5 bases, with 14 bases spanning the gap. The CDR3 has 14 residues. The CDR3 DNA sequence: TGTGCCAGCAGTTTGACAGGGAGGTACCACGAGCAGTACTTC. Amino acid sequence: CASSLTGRYHEQYF.

The chain carries TRBV28 and TRBJ2-7; TRBD2 is a possible D gene (7 bases). Germline values: CDR1 MDHEN, CDR2 SYDVKM. The CDR3 extends over 13 amino acids. V was shortened by 7 bases and J by 4 bases, with 14 bases between the two germline ends. The CDR3 region has the DNA TGTGCCAGCACGGGGGGCGTCATGTACGAGCAGTACTTC. This encodes CASTGGVMYEQYF. The full variable domain, rest sourced from reference TRBV28 and TRBJ2-7, is DVKVTQSSRYLVKRTGEKVFLECVQDMDHENMFWYRQDPGLGLRLIYFSYDVKMKEKGDIPEGYSVSREKKERFSLILESASTNQTSMYLCASTGGVMYEQYFGPGTRLTVT.

This chain links TRBV5-1 with TRBJ1-4; TRBD1 matches at 9 bases. Trimming removed 0 bases from V and 8 bases from J; junction bases left unmatched: 5. Germline values: CDR1 SGHRS, CDR2 YFSETQ. This CDR3 region has 15 residues. The CDR3 nucleotides read TGCGCCAGCAGCTTGGCAACAGGGGGCAGGGAAAAACTGTTTTTT. Its protein is CASSLATGGREKLFF.

The rearrangement uses TRBV2 and TRBJ1-1; D might be TRBD1 (5 bases). The V gene's germline CDR1 is SNHLY and CDR2 FYNNEI. This CDR3 region has 15 residues. V was shortened by 6 bases and J by 1 base, with 15 bases between the two germline ends. The CDR3, as DNA: TGTGCCAGCAGGATTGATGGACATCCGAACACTGAAGCTTTCTTT. Protein: CASRIDGHPNTEAFF.

This chain links TRBV7-3 with TRBJ1-1; 8 positions match TRBD1. CDR3 length: 11 amino acids. The J segment lost 11 bases and the V segment lost 3 bases, leaving 2 bases of the junction unmatched. Germline V lookup: CDR1 SGHTA, CDR2 FQGTGA. CDR3 sequence: CASSLGQVAFF. CDR3 DNA: TGTGCCAGCAGCTTGGGACAGGTTGCTTTCTTT.